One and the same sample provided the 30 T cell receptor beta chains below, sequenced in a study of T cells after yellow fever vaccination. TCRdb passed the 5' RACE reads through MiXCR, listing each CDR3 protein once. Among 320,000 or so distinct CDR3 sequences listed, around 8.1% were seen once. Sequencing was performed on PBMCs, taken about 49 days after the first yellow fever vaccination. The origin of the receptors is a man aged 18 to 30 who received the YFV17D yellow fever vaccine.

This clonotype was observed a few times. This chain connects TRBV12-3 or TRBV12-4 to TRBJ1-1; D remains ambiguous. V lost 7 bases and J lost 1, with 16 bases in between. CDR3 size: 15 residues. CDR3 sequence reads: CASTVSMKGNTEAFF. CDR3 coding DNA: TGTGCCAGCACCGTCTCTATGAAGGGGAACACTGAAGCTTTCTTT.

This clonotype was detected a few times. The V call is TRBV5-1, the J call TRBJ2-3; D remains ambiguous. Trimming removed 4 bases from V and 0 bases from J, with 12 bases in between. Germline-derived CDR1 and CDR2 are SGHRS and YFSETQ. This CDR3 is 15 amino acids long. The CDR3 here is CASSAIQGSTDTQYF. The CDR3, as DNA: TGCGCCAGCAGCGCCATTCAAGGTAGCACAGATACGCAGTATTTT.

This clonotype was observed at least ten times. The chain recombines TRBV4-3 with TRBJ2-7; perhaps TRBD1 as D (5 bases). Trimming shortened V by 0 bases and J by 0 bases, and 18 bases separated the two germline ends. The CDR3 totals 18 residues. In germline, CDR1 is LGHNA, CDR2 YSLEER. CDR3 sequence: CASSQDPGVGRDSYEQYV. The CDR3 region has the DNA TGCGCCAGCAGCCAAGATCCCGGCGTGGGCAGGGACTCCTACGAGCAGTACGTC.

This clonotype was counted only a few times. The CDR3 DNA reads as TGTGCCAGCAGCTTTTTCTCAGGGGCGGACACTGAAGCTTTCTTT. Translated, it gives CASSFFSGADTEAFF. The chain has TRBV5-5 and TRBJ1-1; D might be TRBD1 (6 bases). Germline V gene sequence: CDR1 SGHKS, CDR2 YYEKEE (reference sequence). The CDR3 length is 15 residues. Trimming removed 2 bases from V and 3 bases from J, with 14 bases in between.

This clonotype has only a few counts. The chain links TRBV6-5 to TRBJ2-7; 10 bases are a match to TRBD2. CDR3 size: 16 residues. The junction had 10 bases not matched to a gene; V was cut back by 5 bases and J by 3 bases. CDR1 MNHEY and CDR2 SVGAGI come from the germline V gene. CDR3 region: CASSTTSGAGGYEQYF. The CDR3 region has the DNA TGTGCCAGCAGTACAACTAGCGGGGCGGGGGGCTACGAGCAGTACTTC.

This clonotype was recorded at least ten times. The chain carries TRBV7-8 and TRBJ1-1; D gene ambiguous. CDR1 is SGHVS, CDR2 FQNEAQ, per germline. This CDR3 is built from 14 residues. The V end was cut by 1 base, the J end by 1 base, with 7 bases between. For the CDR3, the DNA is TGTGCCAGCAGCTTAGTCGTATGGAACACTGAAGCTTTCTTT. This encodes CASSLVVWNTEAFF. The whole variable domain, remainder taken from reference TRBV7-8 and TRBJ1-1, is GAGVSQSPRYKVAKRGQDVALRCDPISGHVSLFWYQQALGQGPEFLTYFQNEAQLDKSGLPSDRFFAERPEGSVSTLKIQRTQQEDSAVYLCASSLVVWNTEAFFGQGTRLTVV.

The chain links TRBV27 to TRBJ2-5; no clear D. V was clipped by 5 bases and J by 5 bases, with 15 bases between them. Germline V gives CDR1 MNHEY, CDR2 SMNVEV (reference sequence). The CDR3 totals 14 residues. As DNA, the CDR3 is TGTGCCAGCAGTCCCCGACACCTATGGGAGACCCAGTACTTC. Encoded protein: CASSPRHLWETQYF.

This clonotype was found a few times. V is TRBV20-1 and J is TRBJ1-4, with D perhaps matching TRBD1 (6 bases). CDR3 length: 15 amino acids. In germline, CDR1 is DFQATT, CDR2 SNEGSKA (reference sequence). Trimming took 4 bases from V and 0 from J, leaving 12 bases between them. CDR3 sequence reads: CSATPQGATNEKLFF. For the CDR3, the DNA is TGCAGTGCTACACCACAGGGCGCAACTAATGAAAAACTGTTTTTT.

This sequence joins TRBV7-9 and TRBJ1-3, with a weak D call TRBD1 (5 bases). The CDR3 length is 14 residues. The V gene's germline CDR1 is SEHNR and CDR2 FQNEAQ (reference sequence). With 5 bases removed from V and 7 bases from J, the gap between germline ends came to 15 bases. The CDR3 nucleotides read TGTGCCAGCAGCCCAAGTATAGAGGGGAACACCATATATTTT. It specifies CASSPSIEGNTIYF.

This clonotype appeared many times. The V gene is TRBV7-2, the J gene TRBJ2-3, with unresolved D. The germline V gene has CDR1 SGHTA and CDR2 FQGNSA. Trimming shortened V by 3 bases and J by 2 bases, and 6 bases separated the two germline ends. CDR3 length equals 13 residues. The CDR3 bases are TGTGCCAGCAGCTTTGGAAACACAGATACGCAGTATTTT. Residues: CASSFGNTDTQYF. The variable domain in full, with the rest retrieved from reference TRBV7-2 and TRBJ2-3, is GAGVSQSPSNKVTEKGKDVELRCDPISGHTALYWYRQSLGQGLEFLIYFQGNSAPDKSGLPSDRFSAERTGGSVSTLTIQRTQQEDSAVYLCASSFGNTDTQYFGPGTRLTVL.

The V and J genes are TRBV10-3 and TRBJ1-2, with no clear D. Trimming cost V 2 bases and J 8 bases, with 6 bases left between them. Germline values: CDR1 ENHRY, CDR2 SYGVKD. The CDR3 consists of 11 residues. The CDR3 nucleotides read TGTGCCATCAGTGAGCGTGACGGCTACACCTTC. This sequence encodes CAISERDGYTF.

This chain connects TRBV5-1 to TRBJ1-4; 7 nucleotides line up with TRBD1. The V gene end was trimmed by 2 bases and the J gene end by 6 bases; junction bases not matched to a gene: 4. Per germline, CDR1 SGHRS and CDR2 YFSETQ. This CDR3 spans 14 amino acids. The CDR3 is CASSLKTGYEKLFF. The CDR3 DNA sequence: TGCGCCAGCAGCTTAAAGACAGGGTATGAAAAACTGTTTTTT.

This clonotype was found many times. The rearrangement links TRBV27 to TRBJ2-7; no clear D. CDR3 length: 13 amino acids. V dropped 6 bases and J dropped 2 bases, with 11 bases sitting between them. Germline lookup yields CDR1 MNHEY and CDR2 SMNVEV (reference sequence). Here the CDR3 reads CASRATYAYEQYV. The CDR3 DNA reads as TGTGCCAGCAGAGCCACTTACGCCTACGAGCAGTACGTC.

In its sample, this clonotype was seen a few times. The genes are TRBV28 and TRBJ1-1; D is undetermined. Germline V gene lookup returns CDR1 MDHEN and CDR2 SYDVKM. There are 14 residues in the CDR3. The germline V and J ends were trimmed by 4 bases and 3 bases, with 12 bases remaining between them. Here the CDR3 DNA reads TGTGCCAGCAGTTCGCTCCCCGCGGACACTGAAGCTTTCTTT. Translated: CASSSLPADTEAFF.

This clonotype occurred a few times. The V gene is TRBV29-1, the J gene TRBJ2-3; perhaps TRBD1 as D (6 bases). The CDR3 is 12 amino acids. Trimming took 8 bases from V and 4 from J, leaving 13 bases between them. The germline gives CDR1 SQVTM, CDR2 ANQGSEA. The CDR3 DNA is TGCAGCCCAGGGGTAGAGCCAGATACGCAGTATTTT. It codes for CSPGVEPDTQYF.

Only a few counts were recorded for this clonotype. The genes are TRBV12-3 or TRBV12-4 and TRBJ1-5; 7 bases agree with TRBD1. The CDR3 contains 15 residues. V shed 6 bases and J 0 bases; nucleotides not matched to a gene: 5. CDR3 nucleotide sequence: TGTGCCAGCAGCCTGGGACAGCCTAGCAATCAGCCCCAGCATTTT. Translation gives CASSLGQPSNQPQHF.

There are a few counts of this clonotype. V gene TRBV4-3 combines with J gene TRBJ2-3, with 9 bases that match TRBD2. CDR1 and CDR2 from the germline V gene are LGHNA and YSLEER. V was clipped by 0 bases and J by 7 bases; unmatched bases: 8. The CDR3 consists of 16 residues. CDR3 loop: CASSQEPSGDTNTQYF. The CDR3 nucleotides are TGCGCCAGCAGCCAAGAGCCTAGCGGGGATACGAATACGCAGTATTTT.

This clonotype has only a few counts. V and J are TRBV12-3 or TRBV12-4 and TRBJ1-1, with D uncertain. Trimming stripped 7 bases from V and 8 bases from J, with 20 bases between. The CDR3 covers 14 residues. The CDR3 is CASTLGLSVAEAFF. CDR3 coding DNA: TGTGCCAGCACCCTTGGCCTGAGTGTAGCCGAAGCTTTCTTT.

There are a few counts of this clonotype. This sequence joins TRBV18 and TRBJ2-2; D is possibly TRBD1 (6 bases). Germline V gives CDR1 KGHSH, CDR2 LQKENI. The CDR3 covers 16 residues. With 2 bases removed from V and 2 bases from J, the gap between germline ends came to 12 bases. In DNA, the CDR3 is TGTGCCAGCTCACCAACAGGGTTTTCAAACACCGGGGAGCTGTTTTTT. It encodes CASSPTGFSNTGELFF.

The CDR3 region is CAISDYGGGTTYEQYV. CDR3 coding DNA: TGTGCCATCAGTGATTACGGTGGAGGGACTACCTACGAGCAGTACGTC. This chain joins TRBV10-3 and TRBJ2-7; 7 nucleotides line up with TRBD2. The CDR3 covers 16 residues. The J segment lost 2 bases and the V segment lost 3 bases, leaving 10 bases of the junction unmatched. Germline lookup yields CDR1 ENHRY and CDR2 SYGVKD.

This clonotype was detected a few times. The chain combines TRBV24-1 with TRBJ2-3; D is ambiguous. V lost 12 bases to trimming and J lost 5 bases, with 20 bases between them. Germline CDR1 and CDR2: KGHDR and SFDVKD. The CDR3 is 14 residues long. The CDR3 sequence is CASELPFDVDTQYF. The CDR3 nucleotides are TGTGCCTCGGAATTGCCCTTTGATGTAGATACGCAGTATTTT.

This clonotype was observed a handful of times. As DNA, the CDR3 is TGTGCCAGCAGTTTAGTCCCGACTAGCGGGGGGGCCTATGAGCAGTTCTTC. This encodes CASSLVPTSGGAYEQFF. The chain couples TRBV12-3 or TRBV12-4 to TRBJ2-1; 14 nucleotides match TRBD2. The CDR3 runs to 17 residues. J was trimmed by 8 bases and V by 1 base; bases with no gene match: 7.

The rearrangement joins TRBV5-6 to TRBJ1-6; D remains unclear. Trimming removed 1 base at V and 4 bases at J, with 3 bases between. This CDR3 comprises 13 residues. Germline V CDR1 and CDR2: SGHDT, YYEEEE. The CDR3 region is CASSLPYNSPLHF. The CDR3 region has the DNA TGTGCCAGCAGCTTGCCGTATAATTCACCCCTCCACTTT.

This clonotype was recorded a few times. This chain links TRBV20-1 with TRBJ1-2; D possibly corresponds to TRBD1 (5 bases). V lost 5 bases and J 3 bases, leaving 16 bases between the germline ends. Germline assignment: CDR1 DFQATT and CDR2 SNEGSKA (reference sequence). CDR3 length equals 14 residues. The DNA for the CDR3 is TGCAGTGCTGAGAGATCAGGGATCGACTATGGCTACACCTTC. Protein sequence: CSAERSGIDYGYTF.

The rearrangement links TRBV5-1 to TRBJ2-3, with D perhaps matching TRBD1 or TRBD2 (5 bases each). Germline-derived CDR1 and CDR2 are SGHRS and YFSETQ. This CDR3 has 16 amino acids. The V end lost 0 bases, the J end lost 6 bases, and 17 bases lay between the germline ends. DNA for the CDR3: TGCGCCAGCAGCTTGGGCCTTGGGGGTATACTGGATACGCAGTATTTT. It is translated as CASSLGLGGILDTQYF.

The CDR3 protein is CASSSQGVQPGELFF. The CDR3 nucleotides read TGTGCCAGCAGTTCTCAGGGAGTCCAACCCGGGGAGCTGTTTTTT. The J gene is TRBJ2-2, the V gene TRBV12-3 or TRBV12-4, with D possibly being TRBD1 or TRBD2 (5 bases each). V shed 4 bases and J shed 6 bases, with 15 bases lying between them. The CDR3 consists of 15 residues.

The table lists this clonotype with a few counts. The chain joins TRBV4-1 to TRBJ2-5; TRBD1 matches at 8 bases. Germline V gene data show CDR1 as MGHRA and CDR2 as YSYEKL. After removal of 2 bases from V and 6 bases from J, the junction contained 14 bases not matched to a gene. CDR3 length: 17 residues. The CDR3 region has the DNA TGCGCCAGCAGCCAACCCGACAGGGGACCCAGTGGGCAGACCCAGTACTTC. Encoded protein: CASSQPDRGPSGQTQYF.

The CDR3 region is CASSSRRGSPLYEQYF. The CDR3 DNA sequence: TGTGCCAGCAGCTCCCGCAGGGGGTCCCCTCTCTACGAGCAGTACTTC. The chain recombines TRBV7-2 with TRBJ2-7; TRBD1 matches 7 bases. This CDR3 comprises 16 residues. CDR1 is SGHTA, CDR2 FQGNSA, per germline. The trim removed 4 bases at V and 3 bases at J, leaving 12 bases unmatched.

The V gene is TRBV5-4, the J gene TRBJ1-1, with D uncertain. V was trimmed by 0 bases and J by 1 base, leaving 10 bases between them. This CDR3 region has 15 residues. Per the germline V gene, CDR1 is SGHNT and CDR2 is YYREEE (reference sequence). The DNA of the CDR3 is TGTGCCAGCAGCTTGGCCGAGGAGGGGAACACTGAAGCTTTCTTT. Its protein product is CASSLAEEGNTEAFF. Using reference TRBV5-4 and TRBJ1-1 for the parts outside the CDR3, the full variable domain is ETGVTQSPTHLIKTRGQQVTLRCSSQSGHNTVSWYQQALGQGPQFIFQYYREEENGRGNFPPRFSGLQFPNYSSELNVNALELDDSALYLCASSLAEEGNTEAFFGQGTRLTVV.

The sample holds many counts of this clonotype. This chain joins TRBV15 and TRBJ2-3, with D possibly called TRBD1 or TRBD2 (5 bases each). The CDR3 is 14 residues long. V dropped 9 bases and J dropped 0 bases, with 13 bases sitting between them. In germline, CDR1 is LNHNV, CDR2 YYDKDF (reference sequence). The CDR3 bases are TGTGCCACTACCGAGGGGCATAGCACAGATACGCAGTATTTT. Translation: CATTEGHSTDTQYF. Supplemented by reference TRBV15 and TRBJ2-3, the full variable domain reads DAMVIQNPRYQVTQFGKPVTLSCSQTLNHNVMYWYQQKSSQAPKLLFHYYDKDFNNEADTPDNFQSRRPNTSFCFLDIRSPGLGDTAMYLCATTEGHSTDTQYFGPGTRLTVL.